This T cell receptor (beta chain) is drawn from a study of T cells in Graves' hyperthyroidism and ophthalmopathy. Researchers amplified the TCR beta CDR3 regions from RNA transcripts. The HTBI set primed first-round TCR CDR3 RT-PCR. TCRdb used MiXCR to reprocess the multiplex PCR reads, holding one entry per CDR3 protein. Altogether fewer than 450,000 distinct CDR3 sequences are present, approximately 17% being singletons, with the ten largest covering around 40%. This clonotype came up many times. Sequenced sample: blood. This sequence originates from a man aged 18-30 years with Graves' ophthalmopathy.

Written as DNA, the CDR3 is TGTGCCAGCAGTGAAGCTGGAGGGGGCCATGAGCAGTTCTTC. Its translation: CASSEAGGGHEQFF. The J gene is TRBJ2-1, the V gene TRBV6-1, with D possibly TRBD1 on 7 matching bases. Between the trimmed V and J ends, which lost 0 bases and 8 bases, there was a span of 11 bases. From germline, CDR1 is MNHNS and CDR2 SASEGT. The CDR3 runs to 14 residues.